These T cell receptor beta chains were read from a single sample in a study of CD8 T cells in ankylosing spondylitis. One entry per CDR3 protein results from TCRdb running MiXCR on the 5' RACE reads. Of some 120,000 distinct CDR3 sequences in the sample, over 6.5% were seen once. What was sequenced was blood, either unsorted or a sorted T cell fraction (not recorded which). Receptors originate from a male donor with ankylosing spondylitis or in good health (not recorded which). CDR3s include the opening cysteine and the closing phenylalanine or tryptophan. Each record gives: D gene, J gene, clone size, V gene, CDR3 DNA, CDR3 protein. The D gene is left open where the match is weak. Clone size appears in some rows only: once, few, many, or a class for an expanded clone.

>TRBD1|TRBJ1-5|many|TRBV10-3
TGTGCCATCAGTGAGTCCGGACAGGGAAAGAATCAGCCCCAGCATTTT
CAISESGQGKNQPQHF
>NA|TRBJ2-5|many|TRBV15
TGTGCCACCAGCACAGGGTTCGGAGAGACCCAGTACTTC
CATSTGFGETQYF
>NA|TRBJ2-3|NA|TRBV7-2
TGTGCCAGCAGCTTAGGGCTAAGTTCAGATACGCAGTATTTT
CASSLGLSSDTQYF
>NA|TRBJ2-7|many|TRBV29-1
TGCAGCGTTGAAAACCCCCCGGCCGAGCAGTACTTC
CSVENPPAEQYF
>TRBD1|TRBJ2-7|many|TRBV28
TGTGCCAGCAGTCTCCTACAGGGGAACGAGCAGTACTTC
CASSLLQGNEQYF
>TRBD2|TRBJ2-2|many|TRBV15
TGTGCCACCAGCAGAGAAGTGGGACTAGCGGGAGGTGTCGGGGAGCTGTTTTTT
CATSREVGLAGGVGELFF
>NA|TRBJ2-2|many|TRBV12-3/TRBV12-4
TGTGCCAGCAGTTTAATCGGGACCCTCACCGGGGAGCTGTTTTTT
CASSLIGTLTGELFF
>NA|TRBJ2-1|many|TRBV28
TGTGCCAGCAGTTTCCACGGGCCCCTCGGTGAGCAGTTCTTC
CASSFHGPLGEQFF
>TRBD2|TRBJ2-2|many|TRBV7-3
TGTGCCAGCAGCCCATCGATAGCGGGGGTCTCCACCGGGGAGCTGTTTTTT
CASSPSIAGVSTGELFF
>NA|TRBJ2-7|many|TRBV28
TGTGCCAGCATGGGCGGATTTTCCTACGAGCAGTACTTC
CASMGGFSYEQYF
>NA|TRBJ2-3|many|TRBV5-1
TGCGCCAGCAGCTTAGAGAGGGGATCTAGCACAGATACGCAGTATTTT
CASSLERGSSTDTQYF
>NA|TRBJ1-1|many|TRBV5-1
TGCGCCAGCAGCCTTCCGGGGATAATGAACACTGAAGCTTTCTTT
CASSLPGIMNTEAFF
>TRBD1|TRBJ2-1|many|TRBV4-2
TGTGCCAGCAGCCAAGTGGGACAGGGAACGGGTTACAATGAGCAGTTCTTC
CASSQVGQGTGYNEQFF
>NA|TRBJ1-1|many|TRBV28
TGTGCCAGCAGTTTCGGCCTTTTGAACACTGAAGCTTTCTTT
CASSFGLLNTEAFF
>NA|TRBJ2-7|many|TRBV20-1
TGCAGTGCCCCCCGAGTCGGGAGTTCCTACGAGCAGTACTTC
CSAPRVGSSYEQYF